The 8 T cell receptor beta chains listed next were all sequenced from one sample in a study of T cell responses to AZD1222 COVID-19 vaccine. TCRdb keeps only in-frame clones here, not all; method: immunoSEQ multiplex PCR. The sample has roughly 180,000 clones, approximately 93% seen once; the top ten hold roughly 3.5%. Here the sequenced sample was peripheral blood, taken 28 days after the second AZD1222 dose. These receptors were collected from an adult who received the AZD1222 COVID-19 vaccine.

This clone was counted once. The chain employs TRBV20-1 and TRBJ2-7; 8 nucleotides line up with TRBD1. The germline V gene encodes CDR1 DFQATT and CDR2 SNEGSKA (reference sequence). The CDR3 totals 11 residues. J lost 6 bases, V lost 5 bases, and 3 bases had no gene match. The CDR3 reads CSARTGFEQYF. CDR3 bases: TGCAGTGCTCGGACAGGGTTCGAGCAGTACTTC.

This clone came up a few times. The chain couples TRBV27 to TRBJ2-4; D uncertain. The V gene lost 5 bases and the J gene lost 3 bases, with 8 bases spanning the gap. The CDR3 spans 13 residues. The germline CDR1 and CDR2 sequences are MNHEY and SMNVEV (reference sequence). In DNA, the CDR3 is TGTGCCAGCAGTCTCTCGATCAAAAACATTCAGTACTTC. Amino acids: CASSLSIKNIQYF.

The chain recombines TRBV9 with TRBJ1-5; TRBD1 matches at 9 bases. The V segment lost 0 bases and the J segment 4 bases; nucleotides outside the gene matches: 2. Germline V gene lookup returns CDR1 SGDLS and CDR2 YYNGEE. This CDR3 has 15 residues. The CDR3 loop reads CASSVGTGANQPQHF. The CDR3 DNA reads as TGTGCCAGCAGCGTAGGGACAGGGGCAAATCAGCCCCAGCATTTT.

This chain uses TRBV5-1 with TRBJ1-1; 7 nucleotides agree with TRBD1. Germline CDR1 SGHRS, CDR2 YFSETQ. The CDR3 contains 15 residues. V was pared by 3 bases and J by 2 bases, with 7 bases of the junction left unmatched. The CDR3 DNA sequence: TGCGCCAGCAGCTGGCCGACAGGGCCAAACACTGAAGCTTTCTTT. Its protein is CASSWPTGPNTEAFF.

V and J are TRBV28 and TRBJ1-4; perhaps TRBD1 as D (6 bases). The V gene lost 6 bases and the J gene lost 8 bases, with 19 bases spanning the gap. This CDR3 is built from 15 residues. Looked up from germline, CDR1 is MDHEN and CDR2 is SYDVKM. The CDR3 sequence: CASRRGGAGGEKLFF. DNA for the CDR3: TGTGCCAGCAGGAGGGGGGGGGCCGGGGGAGAAAAACTGTTTTTT. The whole variable domain, remainder taken from reference TRBV28 and TRBJ1-4, is DVKVTQSSRYLVKRTGEKVFLECVQDMDHENMFWYRQDPGLGLRLIYFSYDVKMKEKGDIPEGYSVSREKKERFSLILESASTNQTSMYLCASRRGGAGGEKLFFGSGTQLSVL.

This chain links TRBV11-3 with TRBJ2-1, with TRBD2 as a possible D gene (5 bases). V dropped 1 base and J dropped 9 bases, with 10 bases sitting between them. The CDR3 runs 13 residues. Germline V lookup: CDR1 SGHNT, CDR2 YENEEA. CDR3: CASSLVLGVEQFF. Written as DNA, the CDR3 is TGTGCCAGCAGCTTAGTTCTCGGGGTTGAGCAGTTCTTC.

This clone was counted once. The J gene is TRBJ1-1, the V gene TRBV6-5; no reliable D call. The CDR3 covers 15 residues. Germline loops: CDR1 MNHEY, CDR2 SVGAGI. Trimming stripped 6 bases from V and 0 bases from J, with 14 bases between. The CDR3 sequence: CASRLTALMNTEAFF. CDR3 nucleotides: TGTGCCAGCAGACTTACGGCCCTTATGAACACTGAAGCTTTCTTT.

The chain uses TRBV7-2 and TRBJ1-2, with 7 bases matching TRBD1. The V gene's germline CDR1 is SGHTA and CDR2 FQGNSA. This CDR3 spans 16 amino acids. V dropped 5 bases and J dropped 3; count of bases not matched to a gene: 12. The CDR3 here is CASSKTGSEKHYGYTF. The CDR3 nucleotides read TGTGCCAGCAGCAAGACAGGGTCGGAGAAGCACTATGGCTACACCTTC.